This TCR beta chain stems from a study of T cell clonotyping in hematopoietic cell transplantation listed by TCRdb under 2021. In the study overall: Recipient samples taken before transplant were obtained following cytoreduction. A total of 130 to 150 blood samples were collected in the study from 35 to 45 consecutive transplant recipients and their related donors. Patients were recruited between September 2015 and 2017 and followed until late 2020 or death. Points the paper makes about the study in general: Recipient repertoires showed only a small fraction of overlap with donor repertoires, and over 95% appeared de novo at the given depth. Broader posttransplant TCR repertoire diversity was predicted by donor and pretransplant recipient Inverse Simpson Index values. Sample size was limited, and cells were not sorted, so CD4 and CD8 repertoire contributions could not be separated. A decrease in recipient TCR diversity was observed after transplant, and a progressive increase in pathologically expanded clonotypes was seen from day 30 to day 180.

Trimming leaves V shorter by 4 bases and J shorter by 6 bases, with the junction holding 6 bases beyond the gene matches. There are 14 amino acids in the CDR3, from cysteine to phenylalanine inclusive. Solely the CDR3 DNA is kept, with 42 bases framed from the first base. The germline V gene yields MNHNS for CDR1 and SASEGT for CDR2. With the immunoSEQ assay, which is a bias-controlled multiplex PCR relying on V- and J-specific primers, TCR beta CDR3 regions were amplified from genomic DNA. In a second PCR step, the CDR3 amplicons were tagged with a proprietary barcode plus Illumina adapter sequences. An Illumina MiSeq instrument was used for sequencing of the CDR3 libraries. The original methods were these. immunoSEQ Analyzer 3.0 was used for export and quality control, with R Bioconductor and Immunarch used for downstream analyses. Only productive rearrangements in the normalized downsampled data set were used to calculate repertoire metrics. Pathologically expanded clonotypes were defined as those larger than 5 templates in the normalized cohort. Repertoire diversity was measured with the Inverse Simpson Index. To capture all clonotypes, the CMV-specificity analyses were run on the non-normalized data set. TCRdb provides this immuneACCESS table in a form limited to in-frame rearrangements. Some clones are lacking; in checked studies, under half of them reflect an unresolved V gene, and why the rest are absent is not known. V and J calls and clone size are as listed in that table; D and trimming were resolved from the DNA. The sample table contains 4,000 to 5,500 clones; only one count was recorded for 25% to 40% of them. Around 16% of the sample is in the top ten clones.

The time point label on this specimen signifies: recipient sample about 28 days before transplant, after cytoreduction. Blood from recipients was drawn roughly 28 days before transplant, then again at days 30, 100 and 180 after transplant. Using Nuclei Lysis Solution, genomic DNA was extracted from unfractionated peripheral blood mononuclear cells that were either fresh or cryopreserved. This clone was counted between two and nine times. Its antigen remains unidentified. The input lacks base qualities; no much larger clone sits a single base away. The V and J segments used are TRBV6-1 and TRBJ1-5, and 7 junction bases match TRBD1. This clonotype was obtained from a man over 45 with myelofibrosis. Some clones in this sample may be carry-over from other donors' samples. The sample here was peripheral blood mononuclear cells, taken before stem cell transplant. CDR3 reads: CASSAGQEGQPQHF. In nucleotide form, the sequence is TGTGCCAGCAGTGCCGGACAGGAGGGTCAGCCCCAGCATTTT.